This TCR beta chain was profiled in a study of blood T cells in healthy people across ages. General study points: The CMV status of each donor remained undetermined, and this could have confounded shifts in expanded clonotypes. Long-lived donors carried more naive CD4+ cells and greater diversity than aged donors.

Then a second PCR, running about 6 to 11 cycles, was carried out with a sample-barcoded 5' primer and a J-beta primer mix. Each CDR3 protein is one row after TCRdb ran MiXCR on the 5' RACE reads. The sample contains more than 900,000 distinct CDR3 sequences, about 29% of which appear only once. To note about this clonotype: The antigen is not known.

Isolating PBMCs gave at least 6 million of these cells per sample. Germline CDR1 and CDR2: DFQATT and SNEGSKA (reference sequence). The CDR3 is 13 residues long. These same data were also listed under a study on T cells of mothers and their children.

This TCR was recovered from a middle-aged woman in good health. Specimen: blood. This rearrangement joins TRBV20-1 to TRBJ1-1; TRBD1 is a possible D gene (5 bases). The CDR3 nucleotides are TGCAGCAAAGTCGGGACGGCGAACACTGAAGCTTTCTTT. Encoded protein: CSKVGTANTEAFF.